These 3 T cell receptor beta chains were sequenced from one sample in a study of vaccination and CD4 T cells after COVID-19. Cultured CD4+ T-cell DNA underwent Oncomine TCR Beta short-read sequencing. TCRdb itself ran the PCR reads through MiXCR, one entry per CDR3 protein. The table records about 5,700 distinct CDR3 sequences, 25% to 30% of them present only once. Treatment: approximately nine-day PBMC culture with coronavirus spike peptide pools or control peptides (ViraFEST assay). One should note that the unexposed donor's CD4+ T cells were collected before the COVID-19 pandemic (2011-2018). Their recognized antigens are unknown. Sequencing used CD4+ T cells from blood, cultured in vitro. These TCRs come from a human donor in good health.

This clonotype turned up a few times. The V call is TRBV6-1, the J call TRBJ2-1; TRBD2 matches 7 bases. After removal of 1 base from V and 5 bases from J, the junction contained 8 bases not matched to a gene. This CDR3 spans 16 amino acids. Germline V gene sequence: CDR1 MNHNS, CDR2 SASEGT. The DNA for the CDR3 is TGTGCCAGCAGTGAAGAGGACGGGGAGGGTCACAATGAGCAGTTCTTC. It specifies CASSEEDGEGHNEQFF.

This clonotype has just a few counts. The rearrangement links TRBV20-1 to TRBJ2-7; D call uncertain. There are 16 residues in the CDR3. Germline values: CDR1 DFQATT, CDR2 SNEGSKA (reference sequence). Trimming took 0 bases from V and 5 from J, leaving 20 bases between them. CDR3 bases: TGCAGTGCTAGAGATTTGAGTGGCGGCCCTCAGGACGAGCAGTACTTC. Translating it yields CSARDLSGGPQDEQYF.

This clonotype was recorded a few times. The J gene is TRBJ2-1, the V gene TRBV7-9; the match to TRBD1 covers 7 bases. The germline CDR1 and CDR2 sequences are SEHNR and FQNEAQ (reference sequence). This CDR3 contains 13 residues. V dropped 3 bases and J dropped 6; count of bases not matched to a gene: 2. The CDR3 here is CASSFAGGNEQFF. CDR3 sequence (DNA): TGTGCCAGCAGCTTTGCAGGGGGCAATGAGCAGTTCTTC.